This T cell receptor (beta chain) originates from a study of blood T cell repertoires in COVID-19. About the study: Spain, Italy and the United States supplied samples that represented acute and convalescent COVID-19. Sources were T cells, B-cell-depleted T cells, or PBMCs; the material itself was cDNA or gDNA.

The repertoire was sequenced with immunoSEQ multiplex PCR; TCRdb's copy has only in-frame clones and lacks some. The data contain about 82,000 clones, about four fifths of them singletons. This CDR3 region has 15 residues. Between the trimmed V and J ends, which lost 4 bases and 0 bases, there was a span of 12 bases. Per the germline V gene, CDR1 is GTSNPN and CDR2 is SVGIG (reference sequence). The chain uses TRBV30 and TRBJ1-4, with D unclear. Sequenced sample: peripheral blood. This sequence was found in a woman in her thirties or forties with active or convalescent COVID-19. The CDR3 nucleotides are TGTGCCTGGACGCCCGGCGACACAACTAATGAAAAACTGTTTTTT. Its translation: CAWTPGDTTNEKLFF.